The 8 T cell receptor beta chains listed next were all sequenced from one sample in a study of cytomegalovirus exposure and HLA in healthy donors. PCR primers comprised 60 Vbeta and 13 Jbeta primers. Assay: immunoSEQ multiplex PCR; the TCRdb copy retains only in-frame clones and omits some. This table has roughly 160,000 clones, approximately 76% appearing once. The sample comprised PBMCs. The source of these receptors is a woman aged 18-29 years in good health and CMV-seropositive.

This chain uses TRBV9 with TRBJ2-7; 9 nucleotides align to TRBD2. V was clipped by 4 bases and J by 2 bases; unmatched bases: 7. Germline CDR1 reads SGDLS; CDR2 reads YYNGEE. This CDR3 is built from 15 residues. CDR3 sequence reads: CASSPRGGSPYEQYF. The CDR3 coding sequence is TGTGCCAGCAGCCCGCGGGGGGGCTCTCCCTACGAGCAGTACTTC.

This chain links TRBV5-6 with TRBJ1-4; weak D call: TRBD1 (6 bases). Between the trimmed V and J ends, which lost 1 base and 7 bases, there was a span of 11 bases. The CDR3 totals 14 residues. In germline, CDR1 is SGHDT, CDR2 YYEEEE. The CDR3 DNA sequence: TGTGCCAGCAGCTTGACAGGGACAAGTGAAAAACTGTTTTTT. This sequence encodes CASSLTGTSEKLFF. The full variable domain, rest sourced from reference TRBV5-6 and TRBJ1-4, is DAGVTQSPTHLIKTRGQQVTLRCSPKSGHDTVSWYQQALGQGPQFIFQYYEEEERQRGNFPDRFSGHQFPNYSSELNVNALLLGDSALYLCASSLTGTSEKLFFGSGTQLSVL.

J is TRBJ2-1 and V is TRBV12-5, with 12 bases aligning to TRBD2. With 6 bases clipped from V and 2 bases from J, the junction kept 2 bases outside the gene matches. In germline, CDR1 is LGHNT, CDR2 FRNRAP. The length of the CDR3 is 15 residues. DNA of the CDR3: TGTGCTAGTGGATCTAGCGGGGGGGCCTACAATGAGCAGTTCTTC. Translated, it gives CASGSSGGAYNEQFF.

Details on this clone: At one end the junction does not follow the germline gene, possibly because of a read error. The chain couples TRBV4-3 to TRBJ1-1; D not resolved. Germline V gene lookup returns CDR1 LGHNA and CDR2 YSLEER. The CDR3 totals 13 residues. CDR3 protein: CASSQGRGNSAFF. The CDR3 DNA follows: TGCGCCAGCAGTCAAGGGCGAGGGAACAGTGCTTTCTTT.

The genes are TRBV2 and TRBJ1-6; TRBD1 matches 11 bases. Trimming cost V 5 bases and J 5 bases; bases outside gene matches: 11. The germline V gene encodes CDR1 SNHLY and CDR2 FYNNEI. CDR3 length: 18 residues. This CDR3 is CASSPGTGGGKDNSPLHF. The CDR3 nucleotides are TGTGCCAGCAGTCCCGGGACAGGGGGTGGAAAAGATAATTCACCCCTCCACTTT.

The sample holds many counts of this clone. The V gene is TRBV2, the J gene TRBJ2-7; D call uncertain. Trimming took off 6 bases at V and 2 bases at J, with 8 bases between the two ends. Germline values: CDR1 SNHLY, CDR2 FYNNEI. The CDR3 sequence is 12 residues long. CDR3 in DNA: TGTGCCAGCAGCACCGACACCTACGAGCAGTACTTC. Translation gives CASSTDTYEQYF.

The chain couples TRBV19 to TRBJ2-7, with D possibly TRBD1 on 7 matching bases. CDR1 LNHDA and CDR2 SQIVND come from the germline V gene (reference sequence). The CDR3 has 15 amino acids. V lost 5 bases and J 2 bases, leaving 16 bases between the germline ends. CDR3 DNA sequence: TGTGCCAGTAGTCCGGAGGGGGCGGGCACCTACGAGCAGTACTTC. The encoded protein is CASSPEGAGTYEQYF.

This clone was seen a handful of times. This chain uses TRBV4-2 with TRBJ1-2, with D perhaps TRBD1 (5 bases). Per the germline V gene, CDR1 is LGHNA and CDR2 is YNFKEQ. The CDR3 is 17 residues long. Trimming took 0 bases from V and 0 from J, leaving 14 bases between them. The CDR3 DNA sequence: TGTGCCAGCAGCCAAGATCTTTATGACAGACCTAACTATGGCTACACCTTC. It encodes CASSQDLYDRPNYGYTF.